This T cell receptor (beta chain) was documented in a study of blood T cell repertoires in COVID-19. About the research overall: There were acute and convalescent COVID-19 samples, and they came from the United States, Italy and Spain. PBMCs, B-cell-depleted T cells, or T cells provided the cDNA or gDNA that made up the material.

Authors' processing steps: Reference gene primers were amplified, and this amplification served to estimate nucleated cell counts. Method: immunoSEQ multiplex PCR; TCRdb's copy keeps in-frame clones and lacks some. That table gives V, J and clone size, and the DNA gave D and trimming. The sample consists of 100,000 to 150,000 clones, 86% of them appearing once. CDR3 length equals 13 residues. Deletions cut 4 bases from V and 0 bases from J, with 6 bases between. Germline loops: CDR1 SGHTA, CDR2 FQGTGA. The rearrangement joins TRBV7-3 to TRBJ1-1, with TRBD1 as a possible D gene (5 bases). This sequence was found in a man aged 35-49 years with acute or convalescent COVID-19. Input material: peripheral blood. The CDR3 sequence: CASSWGMNTEAFF. For the CDR3, the DNA is TGTGCCAGCAGCTGGGGCATGAACACTGAAGCTTTCTTT. Drawing the rest from reference TRBV7-3 and TRBJ1-1, the complete variable domain is GAGVSQTPSNKVTEKGKYVELRCDPISGHTALYWYRQSLGQGPEFLIYFQGTGAADDSGLPNDRFFAVRPEGSVSTLKIQRTERGDSAVYLCASSWGMNTEAFFGQGTRLTVV.